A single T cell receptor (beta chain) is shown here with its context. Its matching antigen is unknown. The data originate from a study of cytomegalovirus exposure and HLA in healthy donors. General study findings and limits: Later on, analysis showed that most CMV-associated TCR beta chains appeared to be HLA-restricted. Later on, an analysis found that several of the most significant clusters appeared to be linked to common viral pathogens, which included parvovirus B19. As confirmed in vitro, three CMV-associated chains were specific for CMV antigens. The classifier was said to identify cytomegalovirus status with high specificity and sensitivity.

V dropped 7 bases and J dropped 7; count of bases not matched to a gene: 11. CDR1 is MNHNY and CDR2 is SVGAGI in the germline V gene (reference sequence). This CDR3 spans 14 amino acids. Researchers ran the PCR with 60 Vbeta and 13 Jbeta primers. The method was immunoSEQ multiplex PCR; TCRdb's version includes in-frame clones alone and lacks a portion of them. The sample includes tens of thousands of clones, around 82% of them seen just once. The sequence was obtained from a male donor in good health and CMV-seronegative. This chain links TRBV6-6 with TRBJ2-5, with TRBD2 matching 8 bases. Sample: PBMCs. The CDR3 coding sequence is TGTGCCAGCAAAGCGGGAGCCGTTAGCGGGACCCAGTACTTC. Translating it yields CASKAGAVSGTQYF.